Listed below are T cell receptor beta chains from one sample, sequenced in a study of blood T cell repertoires in COVID-19. TCRdb's table, derived via immunoSEQ multiplex PCR, lists solely in-frame clones and lacks some. This table holds some 40,000 clones, roughly 80% found once. Sequencing was done on a sample of peripheral blood. The receptors here all came from a man aged 55-75 years in a cohort sampled during active COVID-19. The CDR3 runs from the conserved cysteine through the conserved F or W. A D gene is named only where the DNA matches it firmly. The size of a clone is reported for some rows only, either as once, few or many, or as a class for expanded clones.

CASSSGTSEYNEQFF | TGTGCCAGCAGCTCCGGGACTAGCGAGTACAATGAGCAGTTCTTC | TRBV11-3 | TRBD2 | TRBJ2-1 | -
CASSEVSVAKNIQYF | TGTGCCAGCAGTGAAGTATCGGTAGCCAAAAACATTCAGTACTTC | TRBV2 | - | TRBJ2-4 | -
CASSAQGLGYGYTF | TGTGCCAGCAGCGCCCAGGGATTAGGGTATGGCTACACCTTC | TRBV11-3 | - | TRBJ1-2 | few
CASSPGGNQPQHF | TGTGCCAGCAGTCCAGGGGGCAATCAGCCCCAGCATTTT | TRBV2 | - | TRBJ1-5 | few
CASSLNGQGGETQYF | TGTGCCAGCAGCTTAAACGGACAGGGAGGAGAGACCCAGTACTTC | TRBV11-3 | TRBD1 | TRBJ2-5 | -
CASSMGGTGAIEQYF | TGTGCCAGTAGTATGGGAGGGACAGGGGCGATCGAGCAGTACTTC | TRBV19 | TRBD1 | TRBJ2-7 | -
CASSLGLAGGLTDTQYF | TGCGCCAGCAGCCTAGGACTAGCGGGGGGACTCACAGATACGCAGTATTTT | TRBV5-1 | TRBD2 | TRBJ2-3 | -
CASRPGQGKNIQYF | TGTGCCAGCAGACCGGGACAGGGCAAAAACATTCAGTACTTC | TRBV7-9 | TRBD1 | TRBJ2-4 | -
CATSDGSSYEQYF | TGTGCCACCAGTGATGGGAGCTCCTACGAGCAGTACTTC | TRBV24-1 | - | TRBJ2-7 | -
CASSHGGRDTQYF | TGCGCCAGCAGCCACGGCGGAAGAGATACGCAGTATTTT | TRBV4-3 | - | TRBJ2-3 | -
CASSPQSQRGTDTQYF | TGTGCCAGCTCACCCCAATCCCAGCGGGGCACAGATACGCAGTATTTT | TRBV18 | - | TRBJ2-3 | -
CASSLGTGSNYEQYF | TGTGCCAGCAGTTTGGGTACAGGGAGCAACTACGAGCAGTACTTC | TRBV28 | - | TRBJ2-7 | -
CASSEGQGNTGELFF | TGTGCCAGCAGCGAGGGACAGGGCAACACCGGGGAGCTGTTTTTT | TRBV6-5 | TRBD1 | TRBJ2-2 | -
CASSVQGAALKNHYGYTF | TGTGCCAGCAGTGTACAGGGGGCCGCTCTAAAAAACCACTATGGCTACACCTTC | TRBV2 | TRBD1 | TRBJ1-2 | -
CASSPAGPPNQPQHF | TGTGCCAGCAGTCCCGCGGGACCTCCAAATCAGCCCCAGCATTTT | TRBV25-1 | - | TRBJ1-5 | -
CASSRGYNEQFF | TGTGCCAGCAGCCGAGGTTACAATGAGCAGTTCTTC | TRBV6-5 | - | TRBJ2-1 | few
CASSSGQGVSYEQYF | TGTGCCAGCAGCTCGGGACAGGGGGTATCCTACGAGCAGTACTTC | TRBV7-9 | TRBD1 | TRBJ2-7 | -
CATSRGGSVSSSYEQYF | TGTGCCACCAGCAGAGGGGGCTCCGTATCTTCCTCCTACGAGCAGTACTTC | TRBV15 | - | TRBJ2-7 | -
CASSVGEAPGQGKTGELFF | TGTGCCAGCAGCGTAGGGGAGGCTCCGGGACAGGGAAAGACCGGGGAGCTGTTTTTT | TRBV9 | TRBD1 | TRBJ2-2 | -
CAWRASGPDTQYF | TGTGCCTGGAGGGCTAGCGGCCCAGATACGCAGTATTTT | TRBV30 | TRBD2 | TRBJ2-3 | -